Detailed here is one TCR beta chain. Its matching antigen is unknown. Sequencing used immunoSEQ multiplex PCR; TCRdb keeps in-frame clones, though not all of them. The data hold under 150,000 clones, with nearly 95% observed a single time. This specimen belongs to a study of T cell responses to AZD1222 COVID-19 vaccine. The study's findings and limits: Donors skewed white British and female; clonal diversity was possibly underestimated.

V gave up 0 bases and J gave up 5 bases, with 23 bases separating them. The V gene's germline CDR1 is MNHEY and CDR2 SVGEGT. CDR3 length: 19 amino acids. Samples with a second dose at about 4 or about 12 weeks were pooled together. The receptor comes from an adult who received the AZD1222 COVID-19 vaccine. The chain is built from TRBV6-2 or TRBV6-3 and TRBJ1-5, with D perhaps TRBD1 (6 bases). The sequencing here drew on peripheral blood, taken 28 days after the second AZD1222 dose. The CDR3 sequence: CASSYSMVRGSANYQPQHF. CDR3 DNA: TGTGCCAGCAGTTACTCGATGGTCAGGGGTTCCGCCAATTATCAGCCCCAGCATTTT.